A selection of T cell receptor beta chains follows, all from one sample in a study of beta chain features in type 1 diabetes. The repertoire was sequenced with immunoSEQ multiplex PCR; TCRdb's copy has only in-frame clones and lacks some. The profile shows some 150,000 clones, around 13% of them singletons. Sequencing used central memory CD4+ T cells from blood. The origin of the receptors is a man between 18 and 29 years old with type 1 diabetes. CDR3s include the opening cysteine and the closing phenylalanine or tryptophan. Each record gives: D gene, clone size, V gene, J gene, CDR3 protein, CDR3 DNA. The D gene is left open where the match is weak. Clone size is given for some rows only: seen once, a few or many times, or a class if the clone is expanded.

d_call: TRBD1
clone_size: few
v_call: TRBV4-1
j_call: TRBJ2-5
cdr3_aa: CASSQAGQGAGETQYF
cdr3_nt: TGCGCCAGCAGCCAAGCGGGACAGGGGGCAGGGGAGACCCAGTACTTC

d_call: NA
clone_size: NA
v_call: TRBV5-1
j_call: TRBJ1-2
cdr3_aa: CASSLVADYGYTF
cdr3_nt: TGCGCCAGCAGCTTGGTAGCAGACTATGGCTACACCTTC

d_call: TRBD1
clone_size: NA
v_call: TRBV29-1
j_call: TRBJ1-1
cdr3_aa: CSVEGPTGANTEAFF
cdr3_nt: TGCAGCGTTGAAGGCCCGACAGGGGCGAACACTGAAGCTTTCTTT

d_call: NA
clone_size: many
v_call: TRBV7-9
j_call: TRBJ2-7
cdr3_aa: CASSLGQQGGEQYF
cdr3_nt: TGTGCCAGCAGCTTAGGGCAACAGGGCGGGGAGCAGTACTTC

d_call: TRBD1
clone_size: NA
v_call: TRBV30
j_call: TRBJ1-2
cdr3_aa: CAWRKDRAGGYTF
cdr3_nt: TGTGCCTGGAGGAAGGACAGGGCGGGAGGCTACACCTTC

d_call: NA
clone_size: many
v_call: TRBV10-3
j_call: TRBJ2-3
cdr3_aa: CAIGTGAAERTQYF
cdr3_nt: TGTGCCATCGGAACAGGCGCGGCCGAGCGTACGCAGTATTTT

d_call: TRBD2
clone_size: NA
v_call: TRBV11-2
j_call: TRBJ2-1
cdr3_aa: CASSLTSGEYNEQFF
cdr3_nt: TGTGCCAGCAGCTTAACCAGCGGGGAGTACAATGAGCAGTTCTTC

d_call: NA
clone_size: NA
v_call: TRBV19
j_call: TRBJ2-3
cdr3_aa: CASNTSPRADTQYF
cdr3_nt: TGTGCCAGTAACACATCCCCTCGAGCCGATACGCAGTATTTT

d_call: NA
clone_size: NA
v_call: TRBV11-3
j_call: TRBJ2-5
cdr3_aa: CASSRGTTPPETQYF
cdr3_nt: TGTGCCAGCAGCAGGGGGACAACGCCCCCAGAGACCCAGTACTTC

d_call: NA
clone_size: NA
v_call: TRBV15
j_call: TRBJ1-1
cdr3_aa: CATSRPVNTEAFF
cdr3_nt: TGTGCCACCAGCAGACCGGTGAACACTGAAGCTTTCTTT

d_call: TRBD2
clone_size: NA
v_call: TRBV28
j_call: TRBJ2-1
cdr3_aa: CASSRPSGGSYNEQFF
cdr3_nt: TGTGCCAGCAGTCGTCCGTCGGGGGGTTCCTACAATGAGCAGTTCTTC

d_call: TRBD2
clone_size: NA
v_call: TRBV6-5
j_call: TRBJ2-2
cdr3_aa: CASSYSDRTRAGELFF
cdr3_nt: TGTGCCAGCAGTTACTCCGATAGGACTAGAGCCGGGGAGCTGTTTTTT

d_call: NA
clone_size: NA
v_call: TRBV30
j_call: TRBJ1-2
cdr3_aa: CAWKTGVYGYTF
cdr3_nt: TGTGCCTGGAAAACAGGAGTCTATGGCTACACCTTC

d_call: NA
clone_size: NA
v_call: TRBV18
j_call: TRBJ1-5
cdr3_aa: CASSPSSGVQPQHF
cdr3_nt: TGTGCCAGCTCACCATCGTCTGGGGTACAGCCCCAGCATTTT

d_call: NA
clone_size: few
v_call: TRBV27
j_call: TRBJ1-1
cdr3_aa: CASSARGTEAFF
cdr3_nt: TGTGCCAGCAGTGCCAGGGGAACTGAAGCTTTCTTT

d_call: TRBD2
clone_size: NA
v_call: TRBV27
j_call: TRBJ2-7
cdr3_aa: CASTVQWGGSYEQYF
cdr3_nt: TGTGCCAGCACCGTACAGTGGGGGGGCTCCTACGAGCAGTACTTC

d_call: NA
clone_size: NA
v_call: TRBV13
j_call: TRBJ2-1
cdr3_aa: CASSFRGVYNEQFF
cdr3_nt: TGTGCCAGCAGCTTCCGCGGGGTTTACAATGAGCAGTTCTTC

d_call: TRBD1
clone_size: few
v_call: TRBV27
j_call: TRBJ1-2
cdr3_aa: CASSGRGDGYTF
cdr3_nt: TGTGCCAGCAGTGGCAGGGGGGATGGCTACACCTTC

d_call: NA
clone_size: NA
v_call: TRBV9
j_call: TRBJ2-7
cdr3_aa: CASSPRPASYEQYF
cdr3_nt: TGTGCCAGCAGCCCTCGGCCCGCGTCCTACGAGCAGTACTTC

d_call: NA
clone_size: NA
v_call: TRBV6-1
j_call: TRBJ1-2
cdr3_aa: CASGREYYGYTF
cdr3_nt: TGTGCCAGCGGCCGAGAGTACTATGGCTACACCTTC

d_call: TRBD2
clone_size: NA
v_call: TRBV6-5
j_call: TRBJ2-3
cdr3_aa: CASSRGGWTDTQYF
cdr3_nt: TGTGCCAGCAGCCGGGGGGGGTGGACAGATACGCAGTATTTT

d_call: NA
clone_size: few
v_call: TRBV2
j_call: TRBJ1-1
cdr3_aa: CASRRDTTSRTEAFF
cdr3_nt: TGTGCCAGCCGCCGGGACACCACCTCGAGGACTGAAGCTTTCTTT

d_call: TRBD2
clone_size: NA
v_call: TRBV6-1
j_call: TRBJ2-3
cdr3_aa: CASSEDFRGGAHTDTQYF
cdr3_nt: TGTGCCAGCAGTGAAGATTTTCGCGGGGGGGCCCACACAGATACGCAGTATTTT

d_call: TRBD1
clone_size: few
v_call: TRBV9
j_call: TRBJ2-5
cdr3_aa: CASSVGDSGVETQYF
cdr3_nt: TGTGCCAGCAGCGTAGGGGACAGCGGAGTAGAGACCCAGTACTTC

d_call: TRBD2
clone_size: NA
v_call: TRBV29-1
j_call: TRBJ2-1
cdr3_aa: CSVGGGLYNEQFF
cdr3_nt: TGCAGCGTTGGCGGGGGACTTTACAATGAGCAGTTCTTC

d_call: NA
clone_size: NA
v_call: TRBV7-8
j_call: TRBJ2-5
cdr3_aa: CASSNPRETQYF
cdr3_nt: TGTGCCAGCAGCAACCCCCGCGAGACCCAGTACTTC

d_call: NA
clone_size: many
v_call: TRBV20-1
j_call: TRBJ2-1
cdr3_aa: CTPRTGDEQFF
cdr3_nt: TGCACCCCACGTACGGGAGATGAGCAGTTCTTC

d_call: TRBD2
clone_size: NA
v_call: TRBV7-2
j_call: TRBJ2-1
cdr3_aa: CASQPSGGYNEQFF
cdr3_nt: TGTGCCAGCCAGCCTAGCGGGGGCTACAATGAGCAGTTCTTC

d_call: TRBD2
clone_size: few
v_call: TRBV9
j_call: TRBJ2-3
cdr3_aa: CASSVAASGGPSTDTQYF
cdr3_nt: TGTGCCAGCAGCGTAGCTGCTAGCGGGGGTCCTAGCACAGATACGCAGTATTTT

d_call: TRBD1
clone_size: NA
v_call: TRBV27
j_call: TRBJ2-5
cdr3_aa: CASSLTGQYQETQYF
cdr3_nt: TGTGCCAGCAGTCTGACAGGGCAGTACCAAGAGACCCAGTACTTC

d_call: NA
clone_size: few
v_call: TRBV19
j_call: TRBJ1-1
cdr3_aa: CASSIGTVNTEAFF
cdr3_nt: TGTGCCAGTAGTATAGGGACAGTGAACACTGAAGCTTTCTTT

d_call: NA
clone_size: few
v_call: TRBV7-8
j_call: TRBJ1-2
cdr3_aa: CASNPLEAYGYTF
cdr3_nt: TGTGCCAGCAACCCTTTAGAGGCCTATGGCTACACCTTC

d_call: NA
clone_size: NA
v_call: TRBV5-1
j_call: TRBJ1-4
cdr3_aa: CASSLEGRPREKLFF
cdr3_nt: TGCGCCAGCAGCTTGGAGGGCAGGCCGAGGGAAAAACTGTTTTTT

d_call: NA
clone_size: few
v_call: TRBV29-1
j_call: TRBJ1-2
cdr3_aa: CSVEDSRLDGYTF
cdr3_nt: TGCAGCGTTGAGGACAGCAGATTAGATGGCTACACCTTC

d_call: NA
clone_size: medium-sized
v_call: TRBV14
j_call: TRBJ2-3
cdr3_aa: CASSQVSAPLSDTQYF
cdr3_nt: TGTGCCAGCAGCCAAGTCTCGGCACCCCTCAGCGATACGCAGTATTTT

d_call: NA
clone_size: few
v_call: TRBV11-2
j_call: TRBJ1-2
cdr3_aa: CASSHFGEGNGYTF
cdr3_nt: TGTGCCAGCAGCCACTTCGGAGAAGGGAATGGCTACACCTTC

d_call: NA
clone_size: few
v_call: TRBV6-6
j_call: TRBJ2-2
cdr3_aa: CASMGSGLTNTGELFF
cdr3_nt: TGTGCCAGCATGGGAAGTGGTCTGACTAACACCGGGGAGCTGTTTTTT

d_call: NA
clone_size: NA
v_call: TRBV28
j_call: TRBJ1-4
cdr3_aa: CASSRAGTTGEKLFF
cdr3_nt: TGTGCCAGCAGTAGGGCTGGGACAACGGGTGAAAAACTGTTTTTT

d_call: TRBD1
clone_size: NA
v_call: TRBV4-1
j_call: TRBJ2-7
cdr3_aa: CASSQDQGTATYEQYF
cdr3_nt: TGCGCCAGCAGCCAAGACCAGGGGACAGCCACCTACGAGCAGTACTTC

d_call: TRBD1
clone_size: NA
v_call: TRBV15
j_call: TRBJ1-6
cdr3_aa: CATSRAGQGYSPLHF
cdr3_nt: TGTGCCACCAGCAGAGCCGGACAGGGGTATTCACCCCTCCACTTT

d_call: TRBD1
clone_size: NA
v_call: TRBV5-6
j_call: TRBJ2-7
cdr3_aa: CASRSRTGGYEQYF
cdr3_nt: TGTGCCAGCAGATCTAGGACAGGGGGCTACGAGCAGTACTTC

d_call: NA
clone_size: few
v_call: TRBV7-3
j_call: TRBJ1-6
cdr3_aa: CASSSEAGNSPLHF
cdr3_nt: TGTGCCAGCAGTTCCGAGGCGGGGAATTCACCCCTCCACTTT

d_call: TRBD2
clone_size: few
v_call: TRBV5-4
j_call: TRBJ2-1
cdr3_aa: CASSSPGLVYNEQFF
cdr3_nt: TGTGCCAGCAGCTCGCCGGGACTAGTCTACAATGAGCAGTTCTTC

d_call: NA
clone_size: NA
v_call: TRBV5-4
j_call: TRBJ1-2
cdr3_aa: CASSLDGYTF
cdr3_nt: TGTGCCAGCAGCTTGGATGGCTACACCTTC

d_call: TRBD2
clone_size: NA
v_call: TRBV5-4
j_call: TRBJ2-1
cdr3_aa: CASTQAGPSYNEQFF
cdr3_nt: TGTGCCAGCACCCAAGCGGGGCCGTCCTACAATGAGCAGTTCTTC

d_call: NA
clone_size: NA
v_call: TRBV6-5
j_call: TRBJ1-6
cdr3_aa: CASHIGRDSPLHF
cdr3_nt: TGTGCCAGCCACATTGGGAGGGACTCACCCCTCCACTTT

d_call: NA
clone_size: NA
v_call: TRBV7-6
j_call: TRBJ2-7
cdr3_aa: CASSPNPQLSSYEQYF
cdr3_nt: TGTGCCAGCAGCCCAAACCCCCAGTTGAGCTCCTACGAGCAGTACTTC

d_call: NA
clone_size: NA
v_call: TRBV5-1
j_call: TRBJ2-1
cdr3_aa: CASRLVEEQFF
cdr3_nt: TGCGCCAGCAGACTGGTGGAAGAGCAGTTCTTC

d_call: NA
clone_size: NA
v_call: TRBV12-5
j_call: TRBJ1-1
cdr3_aa: CASGAGRREAFF
cdr3_nt: TGTGCTAGTGGCGCGGGACGGCGTGAAGCTTTCTTT

d_call: TRBD1
clone_size: many
v_call: TRBV18
j_call: TRBJ1-1
cdr3_aa: CASSPGQGAGTEAFF
cdr3_nt: TGTGCCAGCTCCCCTGGACAGGGGGCTGGCACTGAAGCTTTCTTT